These T cell receptor beta chains were read from a single sample in a study of cytomegalovirus exposure and HLA in healthy donors. The table came from immunoSEQ multiplex PCR; TCRdb's copy has only in-frame clones and leaves some out. The profile covers 170,000 or so clones, with about four fifths appearing a single time and about 1.6% taken by the ten largest. Sequenced sample: PBMCs. All receptors derive from a man in his fifties in good health and CMV-seronegative. Each CDR3 is given with its conserved first and last residue. The D gene is left open where the match is weak. The listing skips clone size in some rows; elsewhere it reads once, few, many or a size class.

j_call,v_call,d_call,clone_size,cdr3_aa,cdr3_nt
TRBJ2-7,TRBV28,.,.,CAGAPSGAPGEQYF,TGTGCCGGAGCCCCCTCAGGGGCCCCGGGGGAGCAGTACTTC
TRBJ2-5,TRBV19,.,.,CASSIGQGETQYF,TGTGCCAGTAGTATAGGGCAGGGAGAGACCCAGTACTTC
TRBJ2-6,TRBV4-3,TRBD1,.,CASSHASTGGRSGANVLTF,TGCGCCAGCAGCCACGCCTCGACAGGGGGGAGGTCTGGGGCCAACGTCCTGACTTTC
TRBJ2-1,TRBV5-1,TRBD2,.,CASSLNGGASNEQFF,TGCGCCAGCAGCTTGAACGGGGGGGCATCCAATGAGCAGTTCTTC
TRBJ1-5,TRBV28,.,.,CASSLVRSYQAQHF,TGTGCCAGCAGTTTAGTACGGTCCTATCAGGCCCAGCATTTT
TRBJ1-1,TRBV7-2,.,.,CASSFTGVTEAFF,TGTGCCAGCAGCTTTACGGGGGTGACTGAAGCTTTCTTT
TRBJ2-3,TRBV4-2,TRBD1,.,CASSQDLRDRVTTDTQYF,TGTGCCAGCAGCCAAGATCTCCGGGACAGGGTTACCACAGATACGCAGTATTTT
TRBJ1-4,TRBV19,.,.,CATTRSKGGREKLFF,TGTGCCACAACACGTTCTAAAGGAGGGAGGGAAAAACTGTTTTTT
TRBJ2-5,TRBV5-1,TRBD2,.,CASSSPGLAETQYF,TGCGCCAGCAGCTCGCCGGGACTAGCGGAGACCCAGTACTTC
TRBJ1-2,TRBV19,TRBD1,.,CASSIKGTAPNYGYTF,TGTGCCAGTAGTATCAAGGGGACAGCCCCCAACTATGGCTACACCTTC
TRBJ2-3,TRBV5-6,TRBD2,.,CASSRGRAGDTQYF,TGTGCCAGCAGCCGTGGGAGGGCGGGAGATACGCAGTATTTT
TRBJ2-7,TRBV18,TRBD1,.,CASSPQTGGSYEQYF,TGTGCCAGCTCACCACAGACAGGGGGGTCCTACGAGCAGTACTTC
TRBJ2-5,TRBV7-2,TRBD2,.,CASSRSGGAGETQYF,TGTGCCAGCAGCCGTAGCGGGGGGGCCGGAGAGACCCAGTACTTC
TRBJ2-7,TRBV23-1,.,.,CASRSGTRGYEQYF,TGCGCCAGCAGATCCGGGACAAGAGGCTACGAGCAGTACTTC
TRBJ2-3,TRBV2,.,.,CASVPMTSTDTQYF,TGTGCCAGCGTCCCCATGACTAGCACAGATACGCAGTATTTT
TRBJ1-4,TRBV29-1,.,.,CSVVNRANEKLFF,TGCAGCGTTGTGAACAGGGCTAATGAAAAACTGTTTTTT
TRBJ2-7,TRBV9,TRBD2,.,CASSVGTSGRRNVYEQYF,TGTGCCAGCAGCGTGGGGACTAGCGGGAGACGGAACGTCTACGAGCAGTACTTC
TRBJ2-2,TRBV9,TRBD1,.,CASSVAGGTGTGELFF,TGTGCCAGCAGCGTAGCTGGGGGGACAGGCACCGGGGAGCTGTTTTTT
TRBJ1-4,TRBV6-5,TRBD1,few,CASKSGQDPEKLFF,TGTGCCAGTAAATCCGGACAGGACCCAGAAAAACTGTTTTTT
TRBJ2-3,TRBV7-2,TRBD2,.,CASSSGGDLVTDTQYF,TGTGCCAGCAGCTCCGGGGGGGATCTAGTCACAGATACGCAGTATTTT
TRBJ1-4,TRBV2,.,.,CASRPGQRNEKLFF,TGTGCCAGCAGACCTGGACAGCGGAATGAAAAACTGTTTTTT
TRBJ2-1,TRBV7-9,TRBD1,once,CASSPGTVSYEQFF,TGTGCCAGCAGCCCCGGGACAGTCTCGTATGAGCAGTTCTTC
TRBJ2-2,TRBV28,.,few,CASSLRVSGELFF,TGTGCCAGCAGTTTGAGGGTATCCGGGGAGCTGTTTTTT
TRBJ1-1,TRBV4-3,.,many,CASSQESRGSTEAFF,TGCGCCAGCAGCCAAGAATCCCGGGGGAGCACTGAAGCTTTCTTT
TRBJ2-1,TRBV5-4,.,.,CASSPRGREQFF,TGTGCCAGCAGCCCTCGCGGGCGTGAGCAGTTCTTC
TRBJ1-1,TRBV5-6,TRBD1,few,CASSLFDRVGDTEAFF,TGTGCCAGCAGCTTGTTCGACAGGGTGGGCGACACTGAAGCTTTCTTT
TRBJ2-5,TRBV9,.,.,CASSVGAQSIFQETQYF,TGTGCCAGCAGCGTAGGAGCGCAGAGTATTTTCCAAGAGACCCAGTACTTC